Shown below are 23 T cell receptor beta chains from a single sample sequenced in a study of cytomegalovirus exposure and HLA in healthy donors. Generated by immunoSEQ multiplex PCR, the TCRdb table keeps only in-frame clones and is missing some. The data contain roughly 190,000 clones, around 88% of them singletons. The specimen was PBMCs. Receptor source: a woman aged 18-35 years in good health and CMV-seronegative.

The chain uses TRBV5-1 and TRBJ2-1, with 10 positions matching TRBD1. Per the germline V gene, CDR1 is SGHRS and CDR2 is YFSETQ. J was trimmed by 7 bases and V by 3 bases; bases with no gene match: 4. The CDR3 is made up of 14 amino acids. The CDR3 loop is CASSWGQGKNEQFF. The CDR3 coding sequence is TGCGCCAGCAGCTGGGGACAGGGGAAGAATGAGCAGTTCTTC.

Written as DNA, the CDR3 is TGCGCCAGCAGCCCATCCTTAGCGGGGGGGCCGGGAAATGAGCAGTTCTTC. It codes for CASSPSLAGGPGNEQFF. V and J are TRBV4-1 and TRBJ2-1; TRBD2 aligns across 11 bases. Germline V CDR1 and CDR2: MGHRA, YSYEKL. V trimming: 4 bases; J trimming: 7 bases; junction bases outside the gene matches: 12. The length of the CDR3 is 17 residues.

This clone came up once. This chain uses TRBV2 with TRBJ2-3; no definite D call. The CDR3 loop spans 12 amino acids. Trimming pared 11 bases from V and 1 base from J, leaving 10 bases between. Germline V gene lookup returns CDR1 SNHLY and CDR2 FYNNEI. CDR3 protein: CAGNQGTDTQYF. The CDR3 DNA reads TGTGCCGGCAACCAGGGCACAGATACGCAGTATTTT.

V gene TRBV30 combines with J gene TRBJ2-1; 7 nucleotides agree with TRBD1. V was pared by 3 bases and J by 13 bases, with 6 bases of the junction left unmatched. The CDR3 has 11 residues. Germline CDR1 and CDR2: GTSNPN and SVGIG (reference sequence). CDR3 region: CAWRQGERQFF. In DNA, the CDR3 is TGTGCCTGGAGGCAGGGGGAACGTCAGTTCTTC.

This rearrangement joins TRBV6-6 to TRBJ1-1; D is undetermined. Germline lookup yields CDR1 MNHNY and CDR2 SVGAGI (reference sequence). The CDR3 spans 14 residues. V lost 7 bases to trimming and J lost 5 bases, with 17 bases between them. CDR3 bases: TGTGCCAGCACCGAACCGCCAAGAGCTACTGAAGCTTTCTTT. This gives the protein CASTEPPRATEAFF.

The chain has TRBV30 and TRBJ2-3; the D is unclear. The CDR3 is 15 amino acids. The germline V gene encodes CDR1 GTSNPN and CDR2 SVGIG (reference sequence). V shed 0 bases and J shed 1 base, with 11 bases lying between them. The CDR3 protein is CAWSVREAGTDTQYF. The CDR3 DNA reads TGTGCCTGGAGTGTACGTGAGGCGGGCACAGATACGCAGTATTTT. Drawing the rest from reference TRBV30 and TRBJ2-3, the complete variable domain is SQTIHQWPATLVQPVGSPLSLECTVEGTSNPNLYWYRQAAGRGLQLLFYSVGIGQISSEVPQNLSASRPQDRQFILSSKKLLLSDSGFYLCAWSVREAGTDTQYFGPGTRLTVL.

This chain uses TRBV12-5 with TRBJ2-3, with D possibly TRBD1 on 5 matching bases. Germline assignment: CDR1 LGHNT and CDR2 FRNRAP. Trimming removed 5 bases from V and 4 bases from J, with 10 bases in between. The CDR3 runs to 13 residues. CDR3: CASGIPGSDTQYF. The CDR3 DNA follows: TGTGCTAGTGGTATACCAGGGTCAGATACGCAGTATTTT.

The genes are TRBV6-5 and TRBJ1-1; TRBD1 might be the D (5 bases). Germline V gives CDR1 MNHEY, CDR2 SVGAGI. This CDR3 contains 14 residues. V lost 3 bases to trimming and J lost 3 bases, with 11 bases between them. In nucleotides, the CDR3 is TGTGCCAGCAGTTATCGAACGGGGGACACTGAAGCTTTCTTT. Translated, it gives CASSYRTGDTEAFF.

Note on this clone: Distinct nucleotide sequences in the sample also encode this CDR3. The chain has TRBV5-1 and TRBJ1-4, with TRBD1 matching 8 bases. The ends lost 2 bases at V and 7 bases at J; junction bases unmatched: 4. Germline CDR1 is SGHRS and CDR2 is YFSETQ. This CDR3 has 14 amino acids. The chain's CDR3 is CASSLGQGVEKLFF. CDR3 sequence (DNA): TGCGCCAGCAGCTTAGGACAGGGCGTTGAAAAACTGTTTTTT.

The gene calls are TRBV15 and TRBJ2-3; D unresolved. Trimming removed 8 bases from V and 0 bases from J, with 9 bases in between. CDR1 is LNHNV and CDR2 is YYDKDF in the germline V gene (reference sequence). The CDR3 extends over 13 amino acids. CDR3 loop: CATSLLSTDTQYF. The DNA of the CDR3 is TGTGCCACCTCTCTCCTCAGCACAGATACGCAGTATTTT.

The V and J genes are TRBV19 and TRBJ2-7, with 7 bases identical to TRBD1. The J segment lost 4 bases and the V segment lost 3 bases, leaving 6 bases of the junction unmatched. The CDR3 has 14 residues. Germline V gives CDR1 LNHDA, CDR2 SQIVND (reference sequence). In nucleotides, the CDR3 is TGTGCCAGTAGTATCCTGGACAGGCCTTACGAGCAGTACTTC. Translation: CASSILDRPYEQYF.

The J gene is TRBJ1-1, the V gene TRBV7-9, with D uncertain. This CDR3 is built from 13 residues. Germline assignment: CDR1 SEHNR and CDR2 FQNEAQ (reference sequence). Trimming pared 3 bases from V and 2 bases from J, leaving 7 bases between. CDR3 residues: CASSLSGNTEAFF. CDR3 nucleotides: TGTGCCAGCAGCTTGTCGGGAAACACTGAAGCTTTCTTT.

This chain links TRBV6-1 with TRBJ1-3; no clear D gene. This CDR3 is 16 amino acids long. Germline V gene data show CDR1 as MNHNS and CDR2 as SASEGT. V shed 2 bases and J shed 0 bases, with 11 bases lying between them. The CDR3 is CASSEMEWISGNTIYF. The CDR3, as DNA: TGTGCCAGCAGTGAAATGGAGTGGATCTCTGGAAACACCATATATTTT.

This clone was detected once. The V call is TRBV5-1, the J call TRBJ1-1, with 8 bases matching TRBD1. V dropped 3 bases and J dropped 0; count of bases not matched to a gene: 13. The CDR3 totals 18 residues. Germline V lookup: CDR1 SGHRS, CDR2 YFSETQ. CDR3 loop: CASSSRAGGLGMNTEAFF. The CDR3 nucleotides are TGCGCCAGCAGCTCCCGAGCAGGGGGCCTCGGAATGAACACTGAAGCTTTCTTT.

The chain couples TRBV7-3 to TRBJ2-6; tentatively, D is TRBD1 (5 bases). CDR1 and CDR2 (germline): SGHTA, FQGTGA. The CDR3 is made up of 16 amino acids. Trimming took 5 bases from V and 2 from J, leaving 13 bases between them. In nucleotides, the CDR3 is TGTGCCAGCAGCCCTCAGGGTACAACTGGGGCCAACGTCCTGACTTTC. This sequence encodes CASSPQGTTGANVLTF.

The chain recombines TRBV6-5 with TRBJ1-4, with D perhaps matching TRBD1 (5 bases). The V end lost 6 bases, the J end lost 2 bases, and 13 bases lay between the germline ends. The CDR3 is 15 residues long. Germline assignment: CDR1 MNHEY and CDR2 SVGAGI. The CDR3, as DNA: TGTGCCAGCAGCCGCCGCCAGGGTACTAATGAAAAACTGTTTTTT. Amino acids: CASSRRQGTNEKLFF.

Written as DNA, the CDR3 is TGTGCCAGCAGCTCCCGCGTAGCGGGGGTGTCCAATGAGCAGTTCTTC. Protein product: CASSSRVAGVSNEQFF. The gene calls are TRBV9 and TRBJ2-1; TRBD2 matches at 9 bases. The CDR3 loop spans 16 amino acids. Trimming cost V 4 bases and J 6 bases; bases outside gene matches: 11. The V gene's germline CDR1 is SGDLS and CDR2 YYNGEE. Full variable domain (missing parts from reference TRBV9 and TRBJ2-1): DSGVTQTPKHLITATGQRVTLRCSPRSGDLSVYWYQQSLDQGLQFLIQYYNGEERAKGNILERFSAQQFPDLHSELNLSSLELGDSALYFCASSSRVAGVSNEQFFGPGTRLTVL.

The chain combines TRBV11-2 with TRBJ1-1; no clear D. Looked up from germline, CDR1 is SGHAT and CDR2 is FQNNGV. This CDR3 spans 15 amino acids. Trimming left V 1 base short and J 1 base short, with 10 bases between. This chain's CDR3 is CASSLAHRPNTEAFF. The CDR3 DNA reads TGTGCCAGCAGCTTAGCACACAGACCGAACACTGAAGCTTTCTTT.

V usage is TRBV25-1 and J usage is TRBJ1-1, with D possibly being TRBD1 (5 bases). This CDR3 is built from 11 residues. The V gene lost 5 bases and the J gene lost 6 bases, with 7 bases spanning the gap. Per the germline V gene, CDR1 is MGHDK and CDR2 is SYGVNS. The CDR3 nucleotides are TGTGCCAGCAGTCAGGGCGCTGAAGCTTTCTTT. Its protein is CASSQGAEAFF.

This rearrangement joins TRBV6-1 to TRBJ2-2, with TRBD2 matching over 7 bases. Germline CDR1 MNHNS, CDR2 SASEGT. Trimming took 2 bases from V and 5 from J; bases not matched to a gene: 8. This CDR3 is built from 16 residues. The CDR3 loop is CASSEPGLGGTGELFF. The CDR3 DNA reads TGTGCCAGCAGTGAACCCGGGTTGGGGGGGACCGGGGAGCTGTTTTTT.

CDR3 DNA sequence: TGCGCCAGCAGCCAAGATTGGTGGCAGGACTTATCCTACGAGCAGTACTTC. The encoded protein is CASSQDWWQDLSYEQYF. The gene calls are TRBV4-1 and TRBJ2-7, with a possible D match to TRBD2 (5 bases). The germline V gene has CDR1 MGHRA and CDR2 YSYEKL. V dropped 0 bases and J dropped 1 base, with 16 bases sitting between them. The CDR3 has 17 residues.

The rearrangement joins TRBV5-6 to TRBJ1-2, with D tentatively TRBD1 (5 bases). V was clipped by 1 base and J by 8 bases, with 12 bases between them. In germline, CDR1 is SGHDT, CDR2 YYEEEE. The CDR3 contains 13 residues. The CDR3 DNA sequence: TGTGCCAGCAGCTTGATTGTTAGGGGAGGCTACACCTTC. It specifies CASSLIVRGGYTF.

The table lists this clone with a few counts. V gene TRBV6-1 combines with J gene TRBJ2-6, with 11 bases that match TRBD2. The CDR3 length is 16 residues. The ends lost 2 bases at V and 3 bases at J; junction bases unmatched: 0. Germline V gene data show CDR1 as MNHNS and CDR2 as SASEGT. CDR3 amino acids: CASSELAGGGANVLTF. The CDR3 DNA sequence: TGTGCCAGCAGTGAACTAGCGGGGGGTGGGGCCAACGTCCTGACTTTC.